The source of this T cell receptor beta chain is a study of cytomegalovirus exposure and HLA in healthy donors. General study findings and limits: The authors later linked a missense DCLRE1C variant to TCR beta V- and J-gene trimming. Solely CMV serostatus was available to characterize immune exposure.

These donors counted as nominally healthy when sampled, but unrecorded immune exposures were likely. PCR primers comprised 60 Vbeta and 13 Jbeta primers. TCRdb's table, derived via immunoSEQ multiplex PCR, lists solely in-frame clones and lacks some. The sample consists of some 180,000 clones, over 70% of them appearing once. Of note for this clone: Its antigen remains unidentified.

Sequencing input: PBMCs. This receptor was identified in a man younger than 35 in good health and CMV-seronegative.

The CDR3 reads CASSPSGGAGETQYF. Written as DNA, the CDR3 is TGTGCCAGCAGCCCCAGCGGGGGGGCTGGGGAGACCCAGTACTTC. The chain combines TRBV7-2 with TRBJ2-5; 10 bases line up with TRBD2. V dropped 5 bases and J dropped 5; count of bases not matched to a gene: 8. This CDR3 has 15 residues. Per germline, CDR1 SGHTA and CDR2 FQGNSA.